A single sample gave rise to the 28 T cell receptor beta chains below, sequenced in a study of shared clonotypes between healthy human individuals. Some clones are missing from TCRdb's copy, which holds only in-frame ones; the method was immunoSEQ multiplex PCR. This sample has about 1.1 million clones; about 80% occur once, and the top ten carry approximately 0.56%. Sequencing input: memory CD4+ T cells from PBMCs. Subset indicated: CD45RA-negative fraction. The receptors originated from a young man in good health. Some clones in this sample may be carry-over from other donors' samples.

This chain connects TRBV7-9 to TRBJ2-5; D is undetermined. CDR1 SEHNR and CDR2 FQNEAQ come from the germline V gene (reference sequence). V lost 5 bases to trimming and J lost 0 bases, with 13 bases between them. There are 15 residues in the CDR3. CDR3 residues: CASSQEALYQETQYF. DNA for the CDR3: TGTGCCAGCAGCCAAGAGGCCTTGTACCAAGAGACCCAGTACTTC.

The rearrangement links TRBV11-1 to TRBJ2-1; 7 bases align to TRBD2. This CDR3 has 17 amino acids. V was pared by 4 bases and J by 5 bases, with 14 bases of the junction left unmatched. Germline V gene sequence: CDR1 SGHAT, CDR2 FQDESV (reference sequence). The CDR3 is CASSSRGDYLPHNEQFF. The CDR3 nucleotides are TGTGCCAGCAGCTCCCGGGGGGACTATCTTCCACACAATGAGCAGTTCTTC.

The V and J genes are TRBV25-1 and TRBJ1-1; D call uncertain. V was shortened by 4 bases and J by 4 bases, with 13 bases between the two germline ends. The CDR3 is 14 amino acids. CDR1 is MGHDK, CDR2 SYGVNS, per germline. CDR3 in DNA: TGTGCCAGCAGTGTAGGGCTCTTCTTCACTGAAGCTTTCTTT. Translating it yields CASSVGLFFTEAFF.

This clone was detected only once. This chain uses TRBV10-3 with TRBJ1-2; D is uncertain. Germline values: CDR1 ENHRY, CDR2 SYGVKD. Trimming took 6 bases from V and 8 from J, leaving 16 bases between them. The CDR3 is made up of 13 amino acids. The CDR3 coding sequence is TGTGCCATCAGCTCATACAACGGCGAAGGCTACACCTTC. Translation gives CAISSYNGEGYTF.

V is TRBV5-1 and J is TRBJ2-3, with TRBD2 matching over 9 bases. The CDR3 has 18 residues. J gave up 0 bases and V 4 bases, and 12 bases lay outside the gene matches. The germline V gene has CDR1 SGHRS and CDR2 YFSETQ. The CDR3 reads CASSLRALAGTSTDTQYF. The DNA of the CDR3 is TGCGCCAGCAGCCTGAGGGCTCTAGCGGGGACGAGCACAGATACGCAGTATTTT.

V is TRBV9 and J is TRBJ2-1; D is ambiguous. The V gene's germline CDR1 is SGDLS and CDR2 YYNGEE. V lost 0 bases, J lost 10 bases, and 11 bases lay in between. CDR3 length: 13 residues. CDR3 nucleotide sequence: TGTGCCAGCAGCGTAGAGACTTCCGAGGAGCAGTTCTTC. This encodes CASSVETSEEQFF.

The chain combines TRBV7-3 with TRBJ2-3, with a weak D call TRBD2 (5 bases). CDR3 size: 14 residues. Trimming took 5 bases from V and 4 from J, leaving 13 bases between them. Per the germline V gene, CDR1 is SGHTA and CDR2 is FQGTGA. The CDR3 protein is CASSLSSRADTQYF. As DNA, the CDR3 is TGTGCCAGCAGCCTCAGTTCGAGGGCAGATACGCAGTATTTT.

The chain has TRBV30 and TRBJ2-7; D is ambiguous. CDR1 and CDR2 from the germline V gene are GTSNPN and SVGIG (reference sequence). The CDR3 loop spans 12 amino acids. V lost 4 bases and J lost 2, with 9 bases in between. CDR3 sequence (DNA): TGTGCCTGGACAACAGCTACCTACGAGCAGTACTTC. This translates into CAWTTATYEQYF. The whole variable domain, filled in from reference TRBV30 and TRBJ2-7, reads SQTIHQWPATLVQPVGSPLSLECTVEGTSNPNLYWYRQAAGRGLQLLFYSVGIGQISSEVPQNLSASRPQDRQFILSSKKLLLSDSGFYLCAWTTATYEQYFGPGTRLTVT.

Comment on this clone: A clone one base away is much larger, so this may be a read error. This sequence joins TRBV11-2 and TRBJ2-5; 13 bases fit TRBD2. CDR1 and CDR2 from the germline V gene are SGHAT and FQNNGV. V lost 4 bases and J lost 4; bases outside the gene matches: 3. This CDR3 has 15 residues. The CDR3: CASSSGLAGVETQYF. DNA for the CDR3: TGTGCCAGCAGCTCCGGACTAGCGGGAGTAGAGACCCAGTACTTC.

This rearrangement joins TRBV7-6 to TRBJ2-7; D might be TRBD1 (5 bases). Trimming stripped 3 bases from V and 4 bases from J, with 13 bases between. Germline loops: CDR1 SGHVS, CDR2 FNYEAQ. The CDR3 sequence is 14 residues long. The CDR3, as DNA: TGTGCCAGCAGCTTTGACACTCGACAGTACGAGCAGTACTTC. The encoded protein is CASSFDTRQYEQYF.

V usage is TRBV29-1 and J usage is TRBJ2-7; 9 bases map to TRBD2. In germline, CDR1 is SQVTM, CDR2 ANQGSEA. The CDR3 runs to 12 residues. Trimming at V came to 5 bases and at J to 4 bases, leaving 3 bases not matched to a gene. The CDR3 DNA sequence: TGCAGCGTTAAGCGGGAGGAATACGAGCAGTACTTC. Translation: CSVKREEYEQYF.

This chain joins TRBV5-1 and TRBJ2-7, with 8 bases that match TRBD2. The ends lost 0 bases at V and 2 bases at J; junction bases unmatched: 4. CDR1 is SGHRS, CDR2 YFSETQ, per germline. This CDR3 has 15 amino acids. CDR3 amino acids: CASSLEPGGAYEQYF. DNA for the CDR3: TGCGCCAGCAGCTTGGAACCGGGAGGGGCCTACGAGCAGTACTTC.

The table lists this clone with a few counts. This chain joins TRBV28 and TRBJ1-2; TRBD1 matches 9 bases. J was trimmed by 9 bases and V by 6 bases; bases with no gene match: 14. This CDR3 is built from 15 residues. Germline V gene lookup returns CDR1 MDHEN and CDR2 SYDVKM. The CDR3 region has the DNA TGTGCCAGCAGATACAGGGGGCCTAGAACCTGGAGCTACACCTTC. It translates to CASRYRGPRTWSYTF.

The chain links TRBV7-2 to TRBJ1-4, with TRBD1 matching 10 bases. The CDR3 is made up of 15 amino acids. CDR1 and CDR2 (germline): SGHTA, FQGNSA. The V gene end was trimmed by 5 bases and the J gene end by 7 bases; junction bases not matched to a gene: 7. Here the CDR3 reads CASSPGTGEFEKLFF. DNA for the CDR3: TGTGCCAGCAGCCCCGGGACAGGGGAATTTGAAAAACTGTTTTTT.

This clone was found many times. Other DNA sequences in this sample translate to the same CDR3. The gene calls are TRBV5-1 and TRBJ2-7; D perhaps matches TRBD2 (5 bases). Trimming stripped 2 bases from V and 3 bases from J, with 9 bases between. Germline CDR1 reads SGHRS; CDR2 reads YFSETQ. This CDR3 is 13 amino acids long. The CDR3 spells CASSFRRDYEQYF. CDR3 in DNA: TGCGCCAGCAGCTTCCGACGGGACTACGAGCAGTACTTC.

In this sample, this clone turned up a few times. The rearrangement joins TRBV27 to TRBJ2-6, with D unresolved. Germline CDR1 and CDR2: MNHEY and SMNVEV (reference sequence). The CDR3 spans 13 residues. V shed 3 bases and J shed 4 bases, with 4 bases lying between them. CDR3 nucleotide sequence: TGTGCCAGCAGTTTTACCGGGGCCAACGTCCTGACTTTC. The encoded protein is CASSFTGANVLTF.

The genes are TRBV27 and TRBJ1-1; 10 nucleotides align to TRBD1. CDR1 and CDR2 (germline): MNHEY, SMNVEV (reference sequence). The CDR3 spans 14 residues. V shed 5 bases and J 5 bases; nucleotides not matched to a gene: 5. CDR3 amino acids: CASSPTGGTTEAFF. The CDR3 DNA reads TGTGCCAGCAGTCCGACAGGGGGCACAACTGAAGCTTTCTTT.

V gene TRBV10-3 combines with J gene TRBJ1-4, with a tentative D call TRBD1 (6 bases). CDR1 and CDR2 (germline): ENHRY, SYGVKD. The ends were cut back, 7 bases at V and 4 bases at J, with 13 bases in the middle. The CDR3 consists of 14 residues. In nucleotides, the CDR3 is TGTGCCATCAAAGGGGGGGACGGTAATGAAAAACTGTTTTTT. Its protein product is CAIKGGDGNEKLFF.

The gene calls are TRBV5-6 and TRBJ2-3, with TRBD2 as a possible D gene (6 bases). V was trimmed by 1 base and J by 0 bases, leaving 9 bases between them. CDR1 is SGHDT, CDR2 YYEEEE, per germline. This CDR3 comprises 15 residues. The CDR3 sequence is CASSLRSGSTDTQYF. The CDR3 DNA follows: TGTGCCAGCAGCTTGCGCAGCGGGAGCACAGATACGCAGTATTTT.

This clone has more than one count but fewer than ten. The V and J genes are TRBV28 and TRBJ1-2; D not resolved. The CDR3 covers 14 residues. The germline V gene encodes CDR1 MDHEN and CDR2 SYDVKM. The ends were cut back, 8 bases at V and 0 bases at J, with 13 bases in the middle. CDR3 amino acids: CASVGSLANYGYTF. The CDR3 nucleotides read TGTGCCAGCGTAGGAAGCCTAGCTAACTATGGCTACACCTTC.

V gene TRBV6-1 combines with J gene TRBJ2-7, with D unresolved. Trimming took 3 bases from V and 5 from J, leaving 11 bases between them. Germline V CDR1 and CDR2: MNHNS, SASEGT. There are 13 residues in the CDR3. The CDR3 spells CASSDPRGDEQYF. Written as DNA, the CDR3 is TGTGCCAGCAGTGACCCTCGTGGGGACGAGCAGTACTTC.

This clone was detected only once. V is TRBV11-2 and J is TRBJ2-7, with 12 nucleotides matching TRBD2. Germline CDR1 SGHAT, CDR2 FQNNGV. The CDR3 has 14 residues. Trimming removed 6 bases from V and 7 bases from J; junction bases left unmatched: 7. This CDR3 reads CASRPLAGGWEQYF. In DNA, the CDR3 is TGTGCCAGCAGACCACTAGCGGGAGGTTGGGAGCAGTACTTC.

This clone has just a few counts. The genes are TRBV18 and TRBJ2-2; TRBD2 is a possible D gene (5 bases). Deletions cut 3 bases from V and 1 base from J, with 12 bases between. Germline assignment: CDR1 KGHSH and CDR2 LQKENI. There are 16 residues in the CDR3. The CDR3 reads CASSPLSGLNTGELFF. The CDR3 nucleotides are TGTGCCAGCTCACCTCTATCGGGGTTGAACACCGGGGAGCTGTTTTTT.

V and J are TRBV7-8 and TRBJ2-7; perhaps D is TRBD1 or TRBD2 (5 bases each). With 3 bases removed from V and 2 bases from J, the gap between germline ends came to 11 bases. Germline V lookup: CDR1 SGHVS, CDR2 FQNEAQ. The CDR3 runs to 14 residues. CDR3 bases: TGTGCCAGCAGCTTGCGAGGGGCCACCTACGAGCAGTACTTC. Encoded protein: CASSLRGATYEQYF.

The chain recombines TRBV6-1 with TRBJ1-2; a weak D match, TRBD1 (5 bases). The V gene lost 2 bases and the J gene lost 4 bases, with 14 bases spanning the gap. CDR1 is MNHNS and CDR2 is SASEGT in the germline V gene. The CDR3 is 15 amino acids. This chain's CDR3 is CASSEQGLSGYGYTF. For the CDR3, the DNA is TGTGCCAGCAGTGAACAGGGACTATCGGGCTATGGCTACACCTTC.

The CDR3 sequence: CASTRSGGGSGANVLTF. The CDR3 DNA follows: TGTGCCAGCACCCGATCGGGCGGCGGATCTGGGGCCAACGTCCTGACTTTC. The chain couples TRBV2 to TRBJ2-6; D gene ambiguous. The CDR3 contains 17 residues. The ends were cut back, 7 bases at V and 1 base at J, with 17 bases in the middle. The germline CDR1 and CDR2 sequences are SNHLY and FYNNEI.

The table lists this clone with a few counts. V is TRBV7-8 and J is TRBJ2-2, with 10 bases matching TRBD2. V shed 4 bases, J shed 4 bases, and the junction held 12 bases outside the gene matches. This CDR3 comprises 18 residues. Germline V lookup: CDR1 SGHVS, CDR2 FQNEAQ. The CDR3 DNA sequence: TGTGCCAGCAGCTCCCCCCTAGCGGGAGTTCATCGCACCGGGGAGCTGTTTTTT. Its protein is CASSSPLAGVHRTGELFF. Together with reference TRBV7-8 and TRBJ2-2, the CDR3 gives the full variable domain: GAGVSQSPRYKVAKRGQDVALRCDPISGHVSLFWYQQALGQGPEFLTYFQNEAQLDKSGLPSDRFFAERPEGSVSTLKIQRTQQEDSAVYLCASSSPLAGVHRTGELFFGEGSRLTVL.

A few counts support this clone. V usage is TRBV7-2 and J usage is TRBJ2-6, with unresolved D. The CDR3 runs 15 residues. Germline V gene lookup returns CDR1 SGHTA and CDR2 FQGNSA. V was cut by 1 base and J by 2 bases, with 6 bases left in between. For the CDR3, the DNA is TGTGCCAGCAGCTTAGGGGATGCTGGGGCCAACGTCCTGACTTTC. Protein product: CASSLGDAGANVLTF.